This is a list of T cell receptor beta chains from one sample in a study of identical twins. TCRdb re-called the 5' RACE reads through MiXCR, storing one row per CDR3 protein. The sample records roughly 700,000 distinct CDR3 sequences, 8% to 9% being singletons. The sample also formed part of further work on yellow fever vaccine responses in identical twins.

The sample consisted of PBMCs. Every receptor here comes from a woman aged 18-29 years in good health. Both conserved end residues are part of each CDR3. D genes are given only for firm matches. Clone size is stated in some rows and not others, as once, few, many or a class when expanded.

V: TRBV6-1
J: TRBJ1-1
length: 16
D: TRBD1
size: few
DNA: TGTGCCAGCAGGGAGGGGGCTGTAGCCCTGAACACTGAAGCTTTCTTT
CDR3: CASREGAVALNTEAFF

V: TRBV6-1
J: TRBJ2-3
length: 16
D: TRBD2
size: few
DNA: TGTGCCAGCAGTAAGGTAGCGGGAACCGGGGGAGATACGCAGTATTTT
CDR3: CASSKVAGTGGDTQYF

V: TRBV20-1
J: TRBJ2-1
length: 14
D: .
size: .
DNA: TGCAGTGCTAGAGAGGTAGCGGCCTACAATGAGCAGTTCTTC
CDR3: CSAREVAAYNEQFF

V: TRBV29-1
J: TRBJ2-2
length: 17
D: TRBD2
size: many
DNA: TGCAGCGTTGGCCCCCCCACTAGCGGGAGTGATACCGGGGAGCTGTTTTTT
CDR3: CSVGPPTSGSDTGELFF

V: TRBV12-3/TRBV12-4
J: TRBJ2-1
length: 13
D: .
size: few
DNA: TGTGCCAGCAGTTGGGACAACTACAATGAGCAGTTCTTC
CDR3: CASSWDNYNEQFF

V: TRBV4-3
J: TRBJ2-1
length: 15
D: .
size: few
DNA: TGCGCCAGCAGCCAGAAAGGCGGGACTCACAATGAGCAGTTCTTC
CDR3: CASSQKGGTHNEQFF

V: TRBV5-4
J: TRBJ2-7
length: 13
D: .
size: .
DNA: TGTGCCAGCAGCATAGTTGGGGGCTACGAGCAGTACTTC
CDR3: CASSIVGGYEQYF

V: TRBV15
J: TRBJ2-3
length: 15
D: TRBD2
size: many
DNA: TGTGCCACCAGCAATAGACTAGCGATCACAGATACGCAGTATTTT
CDR3: CATSNRLAITDTQYF

V: TRBV7-9
J: TRBJ2-5
length: 17
D: .
size: .
DNA: TGTGCCAGCAGCCCTTCCCGGACAGCTTTTCCACAAGAGACCCAGTACTTC
CDR3: CASSPSRTAFPQETQYF

V: TRBV20-1
J: TRBJ2-3
length: 16
D: TRBD1
size: few
DNA: TGCAGTGCCAATTCAGGACAGGGCTTACGCACAGATACGCAGTATTTT
CDR3: CSANSGQGLRTDTQYF

V: TRBV28
J: TRBJ2-7
length: 11
D: .
size: .
DNA: TGTACCAGCACCTTTAGATCTGAGCAGTACTTC
CDR3: CTSTFRSEQYF

V: TRBV24-1
J: TRBJ2-5
length: 15
D: TRBD1
size: .
DNA: TGTGCCACCTCAGACATACAGGGGAACGAAGAGACCCAGTACTTC
CDR3: CATSDIQGNEETQYF

V: TRBV29-1
J: TRBJ1-2
length: 13
D: .
size: few
DNA: TGCAGCGTTGATTGGACGAAAGACTATGGCTACACCTTC
CDR3: CSVDWTKDYGYTF

V: TRBV15
J: TRBJ2-3
length: 16
D: .
size: .
DNA: TGTGCCACCAGCGCCCCTGGTTCACGAGTCACAGATACGCAGTATTTT
CDR3: CATSAPGSRVTDTQYF

V: TRBV6-2/TRBV6-3
J: TRBJ2-3
length: 15
D: TRBD1
size: few
DNA: TGTGCCAGCAGTTACCCGACAGGGGCACAAGATACGCAGTATTTT
CDR3: CASSYPTGAQDTQYF

V: TRBV20-1
J: TRBJ2-7
length: 13
D: .
size: .
DNA: TGCAGTGCTAGAGATCCTCAGAGCTACGAGCAGTACTTC
CDR3: CSARDPQSYEQYF

V: TRBV12-3/TRBV12-4
J: TRBJ1-1
length: 14
D: .
size: few
DNA: TGTGCCAGCAGTTCCCCTCGAAACAGGATTGAAGCTTTCTTT
CDR3: CASSSPRNRIEAFF

V: TRBV7-9
J: TRBJ2-1
length: 13
D: .
size: many
DNA: TGTGCCAGCAGCGCGACACAGGGACATGAGCAGTTCTTC
CDR3: CASSATQGHEQFF

V: TRBV5-1
J: TRBJ2-1
length: 17
D: TRBD2
size: .
DNA: TGCGCCAGCAGCTTGGCCGGGACTAGCGGGGGGGCTGTTGAGCAGTTCTTC
CDR3: CASSLAGTSGGAVEQFF

V: TRBV11-1
J: TRBJ2-4
length: 18
D: TRBD2
size: few
DNA: TGTGCCAGCAGCTTAGTCCCCGGGACTATTGGGGCCAAAAACATTCAGTACTTC
CDR3: CASSLVPGTIGAKNIQYF

V: TRBV4-3
J: TRBJ2-1
length: 17
D: .
size: many
DNA: TGCGCCAGCAGCCAAGAAGGGGGCGGGAACTCATACAATGAGCAGTTCTTC
CDR3: CASSQEGGGNSYNEQFF

V: TRBV29-1
J: TRBJ2-2
length: 13
D: TRBD1
size: few
DNA: TGCAGCGGAGGACAGGGAAACACCGGGGAGCTGTTTTTT
CDR3: CSGGQGNTGELFF

V: TRBV7-9
J: TRBJ1-1
length: 17
D: .
size: .
DNA: TGTGCCAGCAGCTTTCCGAACCAGGACACGTTAGGGACTGAAGCTTTCTTT
CDR3: CASSFPNQDTLGTEAFF

V: TRBV20-1
J: TRBJ2-2
length: 17
D: .
size: few
DNA: TGCAGTGCTAGAGGCCAGGGGGTGCGGGGACTCACCGGGGAGCTGTTTTTT
CDR3: CSARGQGVRGLTGELFF

V: TRBV20-1
J: TRBJ2-1
length: 12
D: .
size: .
DNA: TGCAGTTGTTGGCAGTCCTACAATGAGCAGTTCTTC
CDR3: CSCWQSYNEQFF

V: TRBV7-3
J: TRBJ2-5
length: 18
D: .
size: few
DNA: TGTGCCAGCAGCACCACACCGTTTACCATTCCCGCCCAAGAGACCCAGTACTTC
CDR3: CASSTTPFTIPAQETQYF

V: TRBV5-1
J: TRBJ1-1
length: 15
D: .
size: .
DNA: TGCGCCAGCAGCTTGGGACACCTAATGAACACTGAAGCTTTCTTT
CDR3: CASSLGHLMNTEAFF

V: TRBV28
J: TRBJ2-2
length: 15
D: .
size: few
DNA: TGTGCCAGCAGGACCCGAAGGCTCGACACCGGGGAGCTGTTTTTT
CDR3: CASRTRRLDTGELFF

V: TRBV19
J: TRBJ2-1
length: 12
D: .
size: .
DNA: TGTGCCAGTAGCCCCTGGCAGGGAGAGCGGTTCTTC
CDR3: CASSPWQGERFF

V: TRBV7-2
J: TRBJ2-3
length: 13
D: .
size: .
DNA: TGTGCCAGCAGCTACGCAGTGGGAGATACGCAGTATTTT
CDR3: CASSYAVGDTQYF

V: TRBV6-1
J: TRBJ1-5
length: 15
D: .
size: .
DNA: TGTGCCAGCAGCCGGGAGGGTATTAGCAATCAGCCCCAGCATTTT
CDR3: CASSREGISNQPQHF

V: TRBV4-1
J: TRBJ2-7
length: 14
D: .
size: many
DNA: TGCGCCAGCAGGGCGGGGCCGAGCTCCTACGAGCAGTACTTC
CDR3: CASRAGPSSYEQYF

V: TRBV7-9
J: TRBJ2-7
length: 15
D: .
size: .
DNA: TGTGCCAGCGAACCCTCGGCGGGGCTAAGGGGCGAGCAGTACTTC
CDR3: CASEPSAGLRGEQYF

V: TRBV10-1
J: TRBJ2-3
length: 14
D: .
size: .
DNA: TGCGCCAGCAGTGACCACATTAACACAGATACGCAGTATTTT
CDR3: CASSDHINTDTQYF

V: TRBV7-6
J: TRBJ2-5
length: 13
D: .
size: .
DNA: TGTGCCAGCAGCCTAGATAGGACGGGGACCCAGTACTTC
CDR3: CASSLDRTGTQYF

V: TRBV20-1
J: TRBJ2-1
length: 14
D: TRBD2
size: many
DNA: TGCAGTGCCAGATTTAGCGGGACGTACAATGAGCAGTTCTTC
CDR3: CSARFSGTYNEQFF

V: TRBV28
J: TRBJ2-5
length: 15
D: TRBD1
size: few
DNA: TGTGCCAGCAGTTCTTCACGGACAGGCCGGGAGACCCAGTACTTC
CDR3: CASSSSRTGRETQYF

V: TRBV25-1
J: TRBJ2-3
length: 15
D: .
size: few
DNA: TGTGCCAGCAGTGAAGGGTGGGGGAGGACAGATACGCAGTATTTT
CDR3: CASSEGWGRTDTQYF

V: TRBV7-3
J: TRBJ1-1
length: 14
D: TRBD1
size: many
DNA: TGTGCCAGCAGCTTTACAGGGGGTTGGACTGAAGCTTTCTTT
CDR3: CASSFTGGWTEAFF

V: TRBV28
J: TRBJ2-1
length: 20
D: TRBD2
size: few
DNA: TGTGCCAGCAGTTTACGAACCGGGACTAGCTGGGAAAGCTCCTACAATGAGCAGTTCTTC
CDR3: CASSLRTGTSWESSYNEQFF

V: TRBV29-1
J: TRBJ1-1
length: 12
D: .
size: .
DNA: TGCAGCGTTGAATTGGGGCAGGGACGAGCTTTCTTT
CDR3: CSVELGQGRAFF

V: TRBV24-1
J: TRBJ2-5
length: 16
D: TRBD1
size: few
DNA: TGTGCCACCAGTGATTGGGACAGGGGATTAGGGGAGACCCAGTACTTC
CDR3: CATSDWDRGLGETQYF

V: TRBV12-5
J: TRBJ2-1
length: 14
D: .
size: few
DNA: TGTGCTAGTGGAACGACAGCTTCCTACAATGAGCAGTTCTTC
CDR3: CASGTTASYNEQFF

V: TRBV12-3/TRBV12-4
J: TRBJ1-4
length: 15
D: .
size: many
DNA: TGTGCCAGCAGTCCATTAGGAGGGACGGTTGAAAAACTGTTTTTT
CDR3: CASSPLGGTVEKLFF

V: TRBV28
J: TRBJ1-1
length: 13
D: .
size: many
DNA: TGTGCCAGTGAAGGGTTGGGGATCACTGAAGCTTTCTTT
CDR3: CASEGLGITEAFF